This T cell receptor (beta chain) was recorded in a study of cytomegalovirus exposure and HLA in healthy donors. Unmatched junction bases numbered 6, after V lost 4 bases and J lost 6 bases. Germline CDR1 MGHRA, CDR2 YSYEKL. The CDR3 is 14 amino acids. The PCR made use of 60 Vbeta and 13 Jbeta primers. Sequenced by immunoSEQ multiplex PCR; TCRdb stores in-frame clones only, minus some. The data show approximately 160,000 clones, with 70% to 80% seen just once and approximately 1.5% held by the top ten. Remarks on this clone: The antigen is unknown. Other DNA sequences in the same sample also yield this CDR3.

Study-wide points: Fewer N-insertions than the approximately 700-donor mean were reportedly shown by an Asian-associated ancestry cluster in a later analysis.

This rearrangement joins TRBV4-1 to TRBJ2-1; 7 bases are shared with TRBD1. The sequence was obtained from a man aged 40-49 years in good health and CMV-seronegative. The sample consisted of PBMCs. In DNA form, the CDR3 reads TGCGCCAGCAGCCGGGACAGCTTTGGCAATGAGCAGTTCTTC. Translation gives CASSRDSFGNEQFF.